The rows below give T cell receptor beta chains drawn from one sample of a study of blood T cells in healthy people across ages. One entry per CDR3 protein, called by TCRdb with MiXCR from the 5' RACE reads. The table lists about 1.6 million distinct CDR3 sequences, approximately 32% of them singletons. The sequencing input was blood. The source of these receptors is a woman aged 25 to 39 in good health. The CDR3 runs from the conserved cysteine through the conserved F or W. Fields, in order: J gene, D gene, V gene, clone size, CDR3 protein, CDR3 DNA. The D gene is left open where the match is weak. Not all rows give a size; the values are once, few, many and, for expanded clones, a class.

J: TRBJ2-1; D: .; V: TRBV7-9; size: .; CDR3: CASSKTSRRENSEQFF; DNA: TGTGCCAGCAGCAAAACCTCACGGCGAGAAAACAGTGAGCAGTTCTTC
J: TRBJ2-3; D: TRBD1; V: TRBV20-1; size: few; CDR3: CSAEKWDRGADTQYF; DNA: TGCAGTGCTGAAAAATGGGACAGGGGGGCAGATACGCAGTATTTT
J: TRBJ1-5; D: .; V: TRBV19; size: .; CDR3: CASSIRTGSGQPQHF; DNA: TGTGCCAGTAGTATACGTACAGGGAGTGGGCAGCCCCAGCATTTT
J: TRBJ2-1; D: .; V: TRBV28; size: .; CDR3: CASTPVPPYNEQFF; DNA: TGTGCCAGCACCCCGGTGCCTCCCTACAATGAGCAGTTCTTC
J: TRBJ2-2; D: TRBD2; V: TRBV29-1; size: few; CDR3: CIVQRGDTGELFF; DNA: TGCATCGTTCAGCGGGGAGACACCGGGGAGCTGTTTTTT
J: TRBJ2-7; D: TRBD2; V: TRBV7-9; size: .; CDR3: CASTSAGGSRYEQYF; DNA: TGTGCCAGCACCTCAGCGGGGGGAAGTAGGTATGAGCAGTACTTC
J: TRBJ2-3; D: TRBD2; V: TRBV6-1; size: few; CDR3: CASSLNGGALDTQYF; DNA: TGTGCCAGCAGTCTTAACGGGGGGGCGTTAGATACGCAGTATTTT
J: TRBJ2-1; D: .; V: TRBV12-3/TRBV12-4; size: .; CDR3: CASSFGSNRYNEQFF; DNA: TGTGCCAGCAGTTTCGGATCAAACCGGTACAATGAGCAGTTCTTC
J: TRBJ2-3; D: .; V: TRBV28; size: few; CDR3: CASRQASSDTQYF; DNA: TGTGCCAGCCGCCAGGCCTCCTCGGATACGCAGTATTTT
J: TRBJ2-5; D: TRBD1; V: TRBV5-1; size: .; CDR3: CASSSISLGTARSQYF; DNA: TGCGCCAGCAGCTCGATTTCCCTCGGGACAGCTCGTAGCCAGTACTTC
J: TRBJ2-7; D: TRBD1; V: TRBV10-2; size: .; CDR3: CASSRTGVSFYEQYF; DNA: TGCGCCAGCAGTCGAACAGGGGTCTCCTTCTACGAGCAGTACTTC
J: TRBJ2-1; D: .; V: TRBV9; size: .; CDR3: CASSVEADDGQFF; DNA: TGTGCCAGCAGCGTAGAAGCTGACGATGGGCAGTTCTTC
J: TRBJ2-2; D: .; V: TRBV20-1; size: .; CDR3: CSARGFQGWGNTGELFF; DNA: TGCAGTGCTAGGGGGTTTCAGGGGTGGGGGAACACCGGGGAGCTGTTTTTT
J: TRBJ1-2; D: TRBD1; V: TRBV4-1; size: .; CDR3: CASSQPGDRGGGYTF; DNA: TGCGCCAGCAGCCAACCCGGGGACAGGGGTGGAGGCTACACCTTC
J: TRBJ2-2; D: .; V: TRBV12-3/TRBV12-4; size: few; CDR3: CASSIKTPTNTGELFF; DNA: TGTGCCAGCAGTATCAAGACACCGACGAACACCGGGGAGCTGTTTTTT
J: TRBJ1-1; D: .; V: TRBV6-2/TRBV6-3; size: few; CDR3: CACQEGVTEAFF; DNA: TGTGCCTGCCAGGAGGGAGTAACTGAAGCTTTCTTT
J: TRBJ2-5; D: .; V: TRBV10-2; size: few; CDR3: CASSEYTAETQYF; DNA: TGCGCCAGCAGTGAGTACACGGCGGAGACCCAGTACTTC
J: TRBJ2-5; D: .; V: TRBV2; size: few; CDR3: CASEGGRGETQYF; DNA: TGTGCCAGCGAGGGGGGAAGGGGCGAGACCCAGTACTTC